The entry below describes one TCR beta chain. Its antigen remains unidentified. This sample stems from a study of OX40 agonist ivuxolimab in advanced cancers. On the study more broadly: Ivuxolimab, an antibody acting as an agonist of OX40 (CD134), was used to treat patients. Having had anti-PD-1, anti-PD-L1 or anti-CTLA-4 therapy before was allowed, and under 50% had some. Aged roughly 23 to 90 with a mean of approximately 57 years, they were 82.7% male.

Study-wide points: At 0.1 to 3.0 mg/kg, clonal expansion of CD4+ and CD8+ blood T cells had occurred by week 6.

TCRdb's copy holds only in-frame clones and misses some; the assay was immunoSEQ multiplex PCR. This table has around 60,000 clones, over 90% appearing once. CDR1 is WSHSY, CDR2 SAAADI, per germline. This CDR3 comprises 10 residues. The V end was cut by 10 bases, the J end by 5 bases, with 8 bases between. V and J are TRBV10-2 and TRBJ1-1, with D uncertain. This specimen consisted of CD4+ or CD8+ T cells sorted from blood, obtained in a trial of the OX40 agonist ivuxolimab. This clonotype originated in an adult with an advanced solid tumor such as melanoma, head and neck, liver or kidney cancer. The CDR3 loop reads CATGGTEAFF. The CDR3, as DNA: TGCGCCACCGGAGGTACTGAAGCTTTCTTT.